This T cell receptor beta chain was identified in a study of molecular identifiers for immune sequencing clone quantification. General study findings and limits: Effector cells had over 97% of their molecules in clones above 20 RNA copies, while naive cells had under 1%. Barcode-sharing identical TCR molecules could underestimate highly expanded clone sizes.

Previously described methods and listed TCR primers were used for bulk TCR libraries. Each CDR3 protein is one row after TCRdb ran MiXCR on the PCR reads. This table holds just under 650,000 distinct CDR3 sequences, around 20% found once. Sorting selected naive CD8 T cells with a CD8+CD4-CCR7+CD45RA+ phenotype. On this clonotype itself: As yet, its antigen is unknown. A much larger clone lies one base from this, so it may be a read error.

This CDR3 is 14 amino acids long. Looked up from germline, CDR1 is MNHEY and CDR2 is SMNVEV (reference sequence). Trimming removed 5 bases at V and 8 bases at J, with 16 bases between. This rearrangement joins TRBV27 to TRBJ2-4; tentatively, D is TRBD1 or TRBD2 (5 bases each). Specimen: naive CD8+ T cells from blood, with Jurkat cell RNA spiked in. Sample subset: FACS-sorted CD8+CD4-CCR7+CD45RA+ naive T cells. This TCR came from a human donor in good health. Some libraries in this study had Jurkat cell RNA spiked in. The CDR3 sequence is CASSPGTAFHIQYF. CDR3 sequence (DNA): TGTGCCAGCAGTCCGGGGACCGCGTTTCACATTCAGTACTTC.